Sequencing of this TCR beta chain was carried out in a study of lymphopenia after photon versus proton radiotherapy (dated by TCRdb to about 2019). Describing the broader study: The immunological effects of photon versus proton radiation therapy were compared in patients with gastrointestinal tumors who developed high-grade lymphopenia. The cohort included some 20 patients with gastrointestinal tumors who developed lymphopenia after receiving either photon or proton therapy. The goal of the study was to describe how the two radiation modalities differ in their effects on the immune system. What the work shows at the level of the full study, not this receptor alone: Relative stability during treatment was observed in proton-treated patients, whereas loss of naive T cells and TCR diversity and gain of effector/memory populations were observed in photon-treated patients. Across the cohort, a larger post-nadir drop in TCR diversity was inversely correlated with overall survival time among patients who died. After the lymphocyte count nadir, oligoclonal expansion, especially of CD8+ Temra cells, was observed in photon-treated repertoires, and the drop in diversity was driven by this expansion. The survival association was assessed only in patients who died, and better survival with proton therapy was presented by the authors as a possibility rather than a demonstrated result.

The method was the immunoSEQ multiplex PCR assay. Alongside multiparametric flow cytometry, deep sequencing of rearranged TCR beta loci was used to profile the T cell repertoires. TCRdb re-hosts the immuneACCESS table, in-frame sequences only. Its copies lack some clones; in the studies checked, an unresolved V gene accounts for under half of them, and the cause for the rest is not known. The sample table contains roughly 25,000 clones; only one count was recorded for 75% to 90% of them. The biggest ten clones account for around 5.2% of the sample. With regard to this clone: No cognate antigen has been identified for it. No base qualities exist here, and no much larger clone lies one base off it.

Including the terminal cysteine and phenylalanine, the CDR3 comprises 14 residues. Only the CDR3 part of the read is kept: 42 bases, read in frame from the first base. V is cut by 3 bases and J by 3 bases, and the space between the germline ends is 12 bases. Via the germline V gene (reference sequence), CDR1 is LNHDA and CDR2 SQIVND. Recombination linked TRBV19 to TRBJ2-7; no D gene is confidently identified. Here the sequenced sample was peripheral blood, taken from a patient treated with photon-based radiotherapy. This TCR was recovered from a man aged 25 to 45 with gastric cancer. The CDR3 region has the sequence CASSIEASHYEQYF. Read as DNA, the sequence is TGTGCCAGTAGTATCGAGGCCAGTCACTACGAGCAGTACTTC. Reference TRBV19 and TRBJ2-7 proteins supply the regions before and after the CDR3; the full variable domain is: DGGITQSPKYLFRKEGQNVTLSCEQNLNHDAMYWYRQDPGQGLRLIYYSQIVNDFQKGDIAEGYSVSREKKESFPLTVTSAQKNPTAFYLCASSIEASHYEQYFGPGTRLTVT.